These 23 T cell receptor beta chains originate from one sample sequenced in a study of cytomegalovirus exposure and HLA in healthy donors. Clones were sequenced by immunoSEQ multiplex PCR, and TCRdb holds only the in-frame ones, with some missing. The sample has around 300,000 clones, approximately 83% seen once. Source material: PBMCs. The receptors come from a woman in her late teens or twenties in good health and CMV-seronegative.

The chain links TRBV5-1 to TRBJ1-2, with unresolved D. This CDR3 has 13 amino acids. Trimming pared 4 bases from V and 5 bases from J, leaving 12 bases between. From germline, CDR1 is SGHRS and CDR2 YFSETQ. The CDR3 reads CASSLDLSYGYTF. In nucleotides, the CDR3 is TGCGCCAGCAGCCTTGATCTATCTTATGGCTACACCTTC.

This rearrangement joins TRBV16 to TRBJ2-5; D is unclear. Germline CDR1 and CDR2: KGHSY and FQNENV. There are 12 residues in the CDR3. Trimming removed 0 bases from V and 4 bases from J, with 3 bases in between. The CDR3 protein is CASSQSRETQYF. CDR3 sequence (DNA): TGTGCCAGCAGCCAATCTAGAGAGACCCAGTACTTC.

The genes are TRBV6-1 and TRBJ2-1; 8 positions agree with TRBD1. Germline trimming cut 6 bases from V and 8 bases from J; bases unmatched to any gene: 12. There are 15 residues in the CDR3. Germline assignment: CDR1 MNHNS and CDR2 SASEGT. This CDR3 is CASRGSTGGFDEQFF. In DNA, the CDR3 is TGTGCCAGCAGAGGGAGTACAGGGGGGTTCGATGAGCAGTTCTTC.

This clone turned up a few times. This sample also contains other DNA sequences that code for the same CDR3. The genes are TRBV7-2 and TRBJ1-2, with 8 bases aligning to TRBD1. V dropped 4 bases and J dropped 6; count of bases not matched to a gene: 4. This CDR3 is 13 amino acids long. The germline CDR1 and CDR2 sequences are SGHTA and FQGNSA. The CDR3 DNA is TGTGCCAGCAGCTCAGACAGGGGAAATGGCTACACCTTC. Its translation: CASSSDRGNGYTF.

The V call is TRBV25-1, the J call TRBJ1-2, with a tentative D call TRBD1 (5 bases). The CDR3 spans 15 residues. Germline V gives CDR1 MGHDK, CDR2 SYGVNS. Trimming took off 2 bases at V and 2 bases at J, with 12 bases between the two ends. CDR3 coding DNA: TGTGCCAGCAGTGAAGGCTCAGGGTGGAACTATGGCTACACCTTC. As protein: CASSEGSGWNYGYTF.

J is TRBJ2-5 and V is TRBV29-1, with D tentatively TRBD1 (5 bases). The CDR3 consists of 13 residues. Germline V lookup: CDR1 SQVTM, CDR2 ANQGSEA. Trimming took 3 bases from V and 6 from J, leaving 14 bases between them. CDR3 sequence: CSVEELAGKTQYF. As DNA, the CDR3 is TGCAGCGTTGAGGAGTTGGCAGGGAAGACCCAGTACTTC.

The V gene is TRBV28, the J gene TRBJ1-4, with D maybe TRBD1 (6 bases). Germline V lookup: CDR1 MDHEN, CDR2 SYDVKM. This CDR3 region has 16 residues. Trimming pared 5 bases from V and 0 bases from J, leaving 13 bases between. In DNA, the CDR3 is TGTGCCAGCAGTGTTACAGGGTTTTCAACTAATGAAAAACTGTTTTTT. Encoded protein: CASSVTGFSTNEKLFF.

The gene calls are TRBV30 and TRBJ1-5; no firm D call. The CDR3 runs 11 residues. Germline CDR1 reads GTSNPN; CDR2 reads SVGIG (reference sequence). Trimming took 2 bases from V and 9 from J, leaving 8 bases between them. CDR3 amino acids: CAWSLRGPQHF. The DNA of the CDR3 is TGTGCCTGGAGTCTTCGAGGGCCCCAGCATTTT.

V is TRBV30 and J is TRBJ2-7, with D possibly TRBD1 on 5 matching bases. CDR1 and CDR2 (germline): GTSNPN, SVGIG (reference sequence). V gave up 4 bases and J gave up 0 bases, with 13 bases separating them. This CDR3 has 14 residues. The CDR3 region has the DNA TGTGCCTGGACCCCCGACAGCCTCTCCTACGAGCAGTACTTC. Amino acids: CAWTPDSLSYEQYF.

J is TRBJ2-2 and V is TRBV11-3; D is undetermined. The CDR3 is 12 amino acids. The germline V gene encodes CDR1 SGHNT and CDR2 YENEEA. Trimming stripped 0 bases from V and 7 bases from J, with 3 bases between. CDR3 protein: CASSLDRGELFF. CDR3 bases: TGTGCCAGCAGCTTAGATCGCGGGGAGCTGTTTTTT.

CDR3 nucleotides: TGCGCCAGCAGCGCCGGGACAGTGCTCTACGAGCAGTACTTC. Translating gives CASSAGTVLYEQYF. The chain joins TRBV5-1 to TRBJ2-7; 7 bases match TRBD1. CDR3 size: 14 residues. The germline gives CDR1 SGHRS, CDR2 YFSETQ. Trimming took 4 bases from V and 3 from J; bases not matched to a gene: 7.

J is TRBJ1-1 and V is TRBV18; TRBD1 might be the D (5 bases). The CDR3 totals 15 residues. Trimming shortened V by 2 bases and J by 0 bases, and 10 bases separated the two germline ends. From germline, CDR1 is KGHSH and CDR2 LQKENI. The CDR3 region is CASSPEAGLNTEAFF. The CDR3, as DNA: TGTGCCAGCTCACCAGAAGCAGGGTTGAACACTGAAGCTTTCTTT.

The genes are TRBV5-1 and TRBJ2-3; TRBD1 is a possible D gene (5 bases). The CDR3 contains 17 residues. Trimming took 0 bases from V and 2 from J, leaving 16 bases between them. The germline V gene encodes CDR1 SGHRS and CDR2 YFSETQ. CDR3 residues: CASSLARESLHTDTQYF. In DNA form, the CDR3 reads TGCGCCAGCAGCTTGGCCAGGGAATCCCTCCACACAGATACGCAGTATTTT.

The rearrangement uses TRBV12-5 and TRBJ1-2; the D gene is possibly TRBD1 (6 bases). The length of the CDR3 is 14 residues. CDR1 is LGHNT and CDR2 is FRNRAP in the germline V gene. Trimming removed 6 bases at V and 4 bases at J, with 15 bases between. The chain's CDR3 is CASGADRLSYGYTF. Here the CDR3 DNA reads TGTGCTAGTGGCGCCGACAGGCTTAGCTATGGCTACACCTTC.

This chain uses TRBV2 with TRBJ2-3; tentatively, D is TRBD2 (6 bases). Germline loops: CDR1 SNHLY, CDR2 FYNNEI. With 4 bases removed from V and 0 bases from J, the gap between germline ends came to 8 bases. This CDR3 is 14 amino acids long. CDR3 in amino acids: CASSGLESTDTQYF. In DNA form, the CDR3 reads TGTGCCAGCAGTGGACTAGAGAGCACAGATACGCAGTATTTT.

The rearrangement joins TRBV11-3 to TRBJ2-7; 12 positions match TRBD2. CDR1 is SGHNT and CDR2 is YENEEA in the germline V gene. This CDR3 is 15 amino acids long. J gave up 1 base and V 2 bases, and 0 bases lay outside the gene matches. The CDR3 bases are TGTGCCAGCAGCTTAACTAGCGGGGGGTCCTACGAGCAGTACTTC. This codes for CASSLTSGGSYEQYF.

The chain links TRBV10-1 to TRBJ1-2; D call uncertain. Between the trimmed V and J ends, which lost 6 bases and 8 bases, there was a span of 10 bases. This CDR3 is 11 amino acids long. The germline V gene has CDR1 WNHNN and CDR2 SYGVQD (reference sequence). This CDR3 is CASSSGLGYTF. CDR3 in DNA: TGCGCCAGCAGCTCCGGGTTGGGCTACACCTTC.

The rearrangement joins TRBV30 to TRBJ1-2; D might be TRBD1 (5 bases). The germline V gene encodes CDR1 GTSNPN and CDR2 SVGIG (reference sequence). The V end lost 5 bases, the J end lost 4 bases, and 20 bases lay between the germline ends. CDR3 size: 15 residues. CDR3 bases: TGTGCCTGGGGAATCAGACAATCGGGGGGCTATGGCTACACCTTC. Its translation is CAWGIRQSGGYGYTF.

The J gene is TRBJ1-2, the V gene TRBV19; 9 positions agree with TRBD1. CDR3 length: 13 residues. In germline, CDR1 is LNHDA, CDR2 SQIVND (reference sequence). With 7 bases clipped from V and 8 bases from J, the junction kept 8 bases outside the gene matches. Here the CDR3 DNA reads TGTGCCAGTAATGACAGGGGGTATCAGGGCTACACCTTC. It yields the protein CASNDRGYQGYTF.

This clone has just one count. This chain's CDR3 is CASTPGHSGNTIYF. In DNA form, the CDR3 reads TGCGCCAGCACGCCAGGTCACTCTGGAAACACCATATATTTT. V and J are TRBV5-1 and TRBJ1-3; no clear D. The germline CDR1 and CDR2 sequences are SGHRS and YFSETQ. The CDR3 spans 14 residues. Trimming shortened V by 6 bases and J by 0 bases, and 10 bases separated the two germline ends.

The chain links TRBV5-6 to TRBJ2-1; D is unresolved. This CDR3 contains 12 residues. Germline CDR1 SGHDT, CDR2 YYEEEE. Trimming took off 1 base at V and 5 bases at J, with 4 bases between the two ends. The CDR3 region has the DNA TGTGCCAGCAGCTTGTGGCACAATGAGCAGTTCTTC. Its translation is CASSLWHNEQFF.

The CDR3, as DNA: TGTGCCAGTAGCCTGGGGCGGGGGGCCAACTACGAGCAGTACTTC. It specifies CASSLGRGANYEQYF. The J gene is TRBJ2-7, the V gene TRBV19; 8 nucleotides agree with TRBD2. The germline V gene encodes CDR1 LNHDA and CDR2 SQIVND (reference sequence). The J segment lost 3 bases and the V segment lost 6 bases, leaving 10 bases of the junction unmatched. The CDR3 sequence is 15 residues long.

The gene calls are TRBV5-1 and TRBJ2-2; possibly TRBD1 for D (6 bases). This CDR3 is built from 15 residues. CDR1 and CDR2 from the germline V gene are SGHRS and YFSETQ. Deletions cut 4 bases from V and 5 bases from J, with 15 bases between. Here the CDR3 reads CASSTYRVGTGELFF. CDR3 nucleotide sequence: TGCGCCAGCAGCACCTACAGGGTAGGAACCGGGGAGCTGTTTTTT.